One and the same sample provided the 22 T cell receptor beta chains below, sequenced in a study of OX40 agonist ivuxolimab in advanced cancers. Sequencing used immunoSEQ multiplex PCR; TCRdb keeps in-frame clones, though not all of them. The top ten clones hold 35% of a sample with more than 13,000 clones, 70% to 80% of them seen once. The specimen comprised CD4+ or CD8+ T cells sorted from blood, sampled in a trial of the OX40 agonist ivuxolimab. All receptors come from an adult with an advanced solid tumor such as melanoma, head and neck, liver or kidney cancer.

The CDR3 nucleotides are TGCAGCTTTTCCGGAGAGGCCGGCGAGCAGTACTTC. It yields the protein CSFSGEAGEQYF. The rearrangement uses TRBV29-1 and TRBJ2-7, with D unclear. V lost 8 bases to trimming and J lost 6 bases, with 17 bases between them. The CDR3 contains 12 residues. Germline-derived CDR1 and CDR2 are SQVTM and ANQGSEA.

J is TRBJ1-5 and V is TRBV27, with D tentatively TRBD1 (6 bases). CDR1 MNHEY and CDR2 SMNVEV come from the germline V gene (reference sequence). This CDR3 has 13 residues. V lost 8 bases and J lost 5, with 13 bases in between. For the CDR3, the DNA is TGTGCCAGCTCTGGGGGGGGCTATCAGCCCCAGCATTTT. It codes for CASSGGGYQPQHF.

The V gene is TRBV11-3, the J gene TRBJ2-1; tentatively, D is TRBD2 (7 bases). The V gene lost 4 bases and the J gene lost 3 bases, with 16 bases spanning the gap. Germline CDR1 and CDR2: SGHNT and YENEEA. The CDR3 is 16 residues long. This CDR3 reads CASSSTGLAVYNEQFF. DNA of the CDR3: TGTGCCAGCAGCTCTACAGGGCTAGCGGTCTACAATGAGCAGTTCTTC.

The chain combines TRBV30 with TRBJ2-1; 9 nucleotides match TRBD2. Germline assignment: CDR1 GTSNPN and CDR2 SVGIG (reference sequence). The CDR3 covers 14 residues. Trimming removed 5 bases from V and 4 bases from J; junction bases left unmatched: 6. Here the CDR3 reads CAWAVRGGYNEQFF. The CDR3 bases are TGTGCCTGGGCTGTGCGGGGGGGATACAATGAGCAGTTCTTC.

This chain joins TRBV27 and TRBJ1-2; 8 bases line up with TRBD1. V gave up 6 bases and J gave up 7 bases; unmatched junction bases: 4. Germline lookup yields CDR1 MNHEY and CDR2 SMNVEV (reference sequence). The CDR3 consists of 12 residues. CDR3 coding DNA: TGTGCCAGCAGCAGGGGGCTGGGTGGCTACACCTTC. It encodes CASSRGLGGYTF.

V gene TRBV9 combines with J gene TRBJ1-3, with D tentatively TRBD1 (6 bases). Germline V gives CDR1 SGDLS, CDR2 YYNGEE. V lost 0 bases to trimming and J lost 2 bases, with 21 bases between them. The CDR3 loop spans 19 amino acids. The CDR3 DNA reads TGTGCCAGCAGCGTAGTTTTCGGGGGCTCCGAAGTACCTGGAAACACCATATATTTT. Its protein is CASSVVFGGSEVPGNTIYF.

The chain links TRBV5-4 to TRBJ2-2, with D uncertain. The CDR3 covers 13 residues. Trimming took 2 bases from V and 4 from J, leaving 6 bases between them. The germline V gene has CDR1 SGHNT and CDR2 YYREEE (reference sequence). CDR3 nucleotides: TGTGCCAGCAGCTTTCGTCTCACCGGGGAGCTGTTTTTT. Protein sequence: CASSFRLTGELFF.

In its sample, this clone was seen once. The chain uses TRBV28 and TRBJ1-5; perhaps TRBD1 as D (5 bases). The CDR3 loop spans 15 amino acids. Germline CDR1 and CDR2: MDHEN and SYDVKM. Trimming cost V 3 bases and J 5 bases, with 14 bases left between them. This CDR3 is CASSFVLQGDQPQHF. The CDR3 bases are TGTGCCAGCAGTTTTGTGCTCCAGGGAGATCAGCCCCAGCATTTT.

The chain has TRBV29-1 and TRBJ1-2; D unresolved. V lost 5 bases and J 2 bases, leaving 15 bases between the germline ends. The CDR3 spans 14 residues. CDR1 is SQVTM and CDR2 is ANQGSEA in the germline V gene. CDR3 residues: CSVSWGLGNYGYTF. The CDR3 DNA is TGCAGCGTTTCATGGGGTTTAGGGAACTATGGCTACACCTTC.

CDR3 residues: CASSLGGGDKYEQYF. The CDR3 DNA follows: TGTGCCAGCAGCTTGGGAGGGGGCGACAAGTACGAGCAGTACTTC. V is TRBV7-9 and J is TRBJ2-7; either TRBD1 or TRBD2 may fit D (7 bases each). Germline CDR1 is SEHNR and CDR2 is FQNEAQ (reference sequence). The CDR3 has 15 residues. V was cut by 3 bases and J by 4 bases, with 16 bases left in between.

The chain carries TRBV6-6 and TRBJ1-3, with 8 bases matching TRBD1. CDR3 length: 15 residues. Germline CDR1 reads MNHNY; CDR2 reads SVGAGI (reference sequence). Trimming removed 4 bases from V and 4 bases from J; junction bases left unmatched: 6. The CDR3: CASSFLQGAGNTIYF. CDR3 bases: TGTGCCAGCAGTTTCCTGCAGGGGGCAGGAAACACCATATATTTT.

This clone was picked up one time. The chain combines TRBV7-9 with TRBJ1-3, with D perhaps TRBD1 (5 bases). The V gene lost 11 bases and the J gene lost 0 bases, with 14 bases spanning the gap. The CDR3 is 14 amino acids. The germline gives CDR1 SEHNR, CDR2 FQNEAQ (reference sequence). CDR3 protein: CAGTRTDSGNTIYF. The CDR3 nucleotides are TGTGCCGGGACTCGGACGGACTCTGGAAACACCATATATTTT.

The chain is built from TRBV4-3 and TRBJ1-5; the D is unclear. The CDR3 contains 13 residues. Germline loops: CDR1 LGHNA, CDR2 YSLEER. Trimming took off 5 bases at V and 7 bases at J, with 12 bases between the two ends. CDR3 sequence reads: CASSINKGQPQHF. In DNA, the CDR3 is TGCGCCAGCAGCATAAATAAGGGCCAGCCCCAGCATTTT.

This clone rates as medium-sized. This chain links TRBV27 with TRBJ2-1; no firm D call. V shed 7 bases and J shed 4 bases, with 14 bases lying between them. CDR1 and CDR2 (germline): MNHEY, SMNVEV (reference sequence). This CDR3 has 14 residues. The CDR3 is CASTHRSHYNEQFF. CDR3 coding DNA: TGTGCCAGCACCCACAGATCCCATTACAATGAGCAGTTCTTC.

V and J are TRBV7-9 and TRBJ2-2, with D perhaps matching TRBD2 (5 bases). Trimming removed 1 base at V and 4 bases at J, with 10 bases between. CDR1 is SEHNR, CDR2 FQNEAQ, per germline (reference sequence). The CDR3 totals 15 residues. The CDR3 nucleotides are TGTGCCAGCAGCTTAGTCCGGGATGCCACCGGGGAGCTGTTTTTT. Translating gives CASSLVRDATGELFF.

This clone appeared a few times. This sample includes further DNA sequences coding for the same CDR3. The gene calls are TRBV7-2 and TRBJ2-7; no reliable D call. CDR1 SGHTA and CDR2 FQGNSA come from the germline V gene. V shed 1 base and J shed 1 base, with 8 bases lying between them. The CDR3 is 14 residues long. CDR3 in DNA: TGTGCCAGCAGCTTAGGCGACTCTTCCTACGAGCAGTACTTC. Its translation: CASSLGDSSYEQYF.

This chain connects TRBV5-1 to TRBJ2-1; D is unclear. The CDR3 consists of 12 residues. V lost 2 bases to trimming and J lost 10 bases, with 10 bases between them. Germline V gene sequence: CDR1 SGHRS, CDR2 YFSETQ. The CDR3 bases are TGCGCCAGCAGCTTAGTCCCTCGGGAGCAGTTCTTC. It is translated as CASSLVPREQFF.

V gene TRBV4-3 combines with J gene TRBJ1-2; 8 nucleotides agree with TRBD1. The CDR3 has 18 amino acids. The junction had 11 bases not matched to a gene; V was cut back by 2 bases and J by 0 bases. The V gene's germline CDR1 is LGHNA and CDR2 YSLEER. CDR3 coding DNA: TGCGCCAGCAGCCAACTTGCGGTCGGGACAGGAGCTAACTATGGCTACACCTTC. Its protein product is CASSQLAVGTGANYGYTF.

CDR3 bases: TGTGCCAGCAGCTTAGATGACGGACAGGGTCCACCACCAGATACGCAGTATTTT. Residues: CASSLDDGQGPPPDTQYF. V usage is TRBV11-2 and J usage is TRBJ2-3; TRBD1 matches at 8 bases. Germline CDR1 reads SGHAT; CDR2 reads FQNNGV. Losses at the gene ends were 0 bases for V and 4 bases for J; bases not matched to a gene: 12. CDR3 length: 18 amino acids. Full variable domain (missing parts from reference TRBV11-2 and TRBJ2-3): EAGVAQSPRYKIIEKRQSVAFWCNPISGHATLYWYQQILGQGPKLLIQFQNNGVVDDSQLPKDRFSAERLKGVDSTLKIQPAKLEDSAVYLCASSLDDGQGPPPDTQYFGPGTRLTVL.

The J gene is TRBJ1-2, the V gene TRBV19; D is unclear. This CDR3 is 15 amino acids long. From germline, CDR1 is LNHDA and CDR2 SQIVND (reference sequence). Trimming left V 3 bases short and J 3 bases short, with 14 bases between. The CDR3 coding sequence is TGTGCCAGTAGTATCCTAGTGATGACTCACTATGGCTACACCTTC. It is translated as CASSILVMTHYGYTF.

The rearrangement joins TRBV7-7 to TRBJ2-2; TRBD2 matches 16 bases. The CDR3 covers 19 residues. CDR1 is SSHAT, CDR2 FNYEAQ, per germline (reference sequence). V dropped 5 bases and J dropped 4; count of bases not matched to a gene: 10. In DNA, the CDR3 is TGTGCCAGCAGCCCAGGGACTAGCGGGGGGGATCACCTCACCGGGGAGCTGTTTTTT. As protein: CASSPGTSGGDHLTGELFF.

This clone was seen a few times. The chain combines TRBV29-1 with TRBJ2-7; D remains unclear. Trimming left V 4 bases short and J 3 bases short, with 4 bases between. The CDR3 has 10 residues. Germline loops: CDR1 SQVTM, CDR2 ANQGSEA. Written as DNA, the CDR3 is TGCAGCGTTGTTCTCTACGAGCAGTACTTC. Translated: CSVVLYEQYF.